This TCR beta chain was captured in a study of blood T cell repertoires in COVID-19. Study summary: Acute and convalescent COVID-19 samples came from the United States, Italy and Spain.

Sequencing used immunoSEQ multiplex PCR; TCRdb keeps in-frame clones, though not all of them. Altogether about 200,000 clones are present, approximately 80% being singletons, with the ten largest covering around 13%. This CDR3 has 19 amino acids. Germline V gene data show CDR1 as LNHDA and CDR2 as SQIVND (reference sequence). The junction had 7 bases not matched to a gene; V was cut back by 4 bases and J by 2 bases. The chain joins TRBV19 to TRBJ2-2, with 16 bases matching TRBD2. The TCR sequence derives from a human donor in a cohort sampled during active COVID-19. The sample taken for sequencing was peripheral blood. The chain's CDR3 is CASSTGTSGRAPNTGELFF. The CDR3 DNA reads TGTGCCAGTAGTACAGGGACTAGCGGGAGGGCCCCAAACACCGGGGAGCTGTTTTTT.